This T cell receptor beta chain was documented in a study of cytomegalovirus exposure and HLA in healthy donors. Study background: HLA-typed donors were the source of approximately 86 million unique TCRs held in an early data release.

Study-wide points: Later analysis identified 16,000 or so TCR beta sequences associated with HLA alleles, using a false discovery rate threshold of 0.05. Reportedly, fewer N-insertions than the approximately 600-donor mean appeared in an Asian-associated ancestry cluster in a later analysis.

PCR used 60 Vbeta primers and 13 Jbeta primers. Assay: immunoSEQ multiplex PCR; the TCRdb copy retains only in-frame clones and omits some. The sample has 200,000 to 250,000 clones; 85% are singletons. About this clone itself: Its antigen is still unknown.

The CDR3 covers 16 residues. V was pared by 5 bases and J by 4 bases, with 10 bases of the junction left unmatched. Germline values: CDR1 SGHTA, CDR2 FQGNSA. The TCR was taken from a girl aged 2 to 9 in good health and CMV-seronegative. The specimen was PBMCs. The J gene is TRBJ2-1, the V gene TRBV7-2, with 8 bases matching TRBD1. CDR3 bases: TGTGCCAGCAGCGCAAGCCGGACAGGGTTGTACAATGAGCAGTTCTTC. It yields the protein CASSASRTGLYNEQFF.